This T cell receptor (beta chain) came from a study of OX40 agonist ivuxolimab in advanced cancers. Study-level information: Patients assigned to dose escalation were diagnosed with hepatocellular carcinoma, melanoma, renal cell or head and neck cancer. Earlier anti-PD-1, anti-PD-L1 or anti-CTLA-4 therapy was permitted; less than 50% had received some. Findings and limits, study-wide: CD8+ T cells showed, on average, more clonal expansion than CD4+ cells. Antigen targets of the expanded peripheral T cells went undetermined.

As concerns this clone: Its antigen is as yet unknown.

In germline, CDR1 is MNHEY, CDR2 SMNVEV (reference sequence). This CDR3 contains 13 residues. After removal of 6 bases from V and 0 bases from J, the junction contained 2 bases not matched to a gene. The method was immunoSEQ multiplex PCR; TCRdb's version includes in-frame clones alone and lacks a portion of them. The data contain over 85,000 clones, roughly 83% of them singletons. The chain carries TRBV27 and TRBJ2-7; 7 bases are a match to TRBD1. The sequence came from an adult with an advanced solid tumor such as melanoma, head and neck, liver or kidney cancer. This specimen was CD4+ or CD8+ T cells sorted from blood, taken in a trial of the OX40 agonist ivuxolimab. The CDR3 reads CASSRQGSYEQYF. The CDR3 coding sequence is TGTGCCAGCAGCAGACAGGGCTCCTACGAGCAGTACTTC.